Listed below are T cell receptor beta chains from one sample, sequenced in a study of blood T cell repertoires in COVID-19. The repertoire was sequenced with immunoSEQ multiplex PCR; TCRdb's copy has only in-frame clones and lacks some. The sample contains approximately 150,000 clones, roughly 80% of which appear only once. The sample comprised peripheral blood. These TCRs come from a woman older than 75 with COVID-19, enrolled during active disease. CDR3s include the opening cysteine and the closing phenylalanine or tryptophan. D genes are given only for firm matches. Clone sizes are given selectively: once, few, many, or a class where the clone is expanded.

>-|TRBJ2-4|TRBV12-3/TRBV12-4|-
CASSTRELKYF
TGTGCCAGCAGTACCCGGGAGTTAAAGTACTTC
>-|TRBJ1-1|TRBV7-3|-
CASSLQPGNGEAFF
TGTGCCAGCAGCTTACAACCGGGAAACGGTGAAGCTTTCTTT
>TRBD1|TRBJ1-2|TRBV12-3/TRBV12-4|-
CASRGRGAYTF
TGTGCCAGCAGAGGCAGGGGGGCCTACACCTTC
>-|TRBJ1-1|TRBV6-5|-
CASSYDPGRNTEAFF
TGTGCCAGCAGTTACGACCCAGGGCGGAACACTGAAGCTTTCTTT
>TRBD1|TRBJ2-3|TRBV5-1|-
CASSPGQVNTDTQYF
TGCGCCAGCAGCCCGGGACAGGTCAACACAGATACGCAGTATTTT
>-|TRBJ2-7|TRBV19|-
CASSIGDRRGQQYF
TGTGCCAGTAGTATAGGGGACAGACGGGGGCAGCAGTACTTC
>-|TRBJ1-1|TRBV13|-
CASSVEKGLMNTEAFF
TGTGCCAGCAGCGTAGAAAAGGGGTTGATGAACACTGAAGCTTTCTTT
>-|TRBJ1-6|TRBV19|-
CASSTAGVRNSPLHF
TGTGCCAGTAGTACCGCGGGGGTACGGAATTCACCCCTCCACTTT
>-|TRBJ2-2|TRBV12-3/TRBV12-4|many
CASSGGGRELFF
TGTGCCAGCAGTGGTGGAGGCCGGGAGCTGTTTTTT
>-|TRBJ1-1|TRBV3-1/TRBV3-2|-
CASSQGGGSKAFF
TGTGCCAGCAGCCAAGGGGGGGGTTCCAAAGCTTTCTTT
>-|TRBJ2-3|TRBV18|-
CASSYDSTDTQYF
TGTGCCAGCTCTTACGACTCTACAGATACGCAGTATTTT
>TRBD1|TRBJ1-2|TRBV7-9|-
CASSLDRGPGYTF
TGTGCCAGCAGCTTAGACAGGGGGCCTGGCTACACCTTC
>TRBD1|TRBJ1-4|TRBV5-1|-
CASSPSGQGLEKLFF
TGCGCCAGCAGCCCTTCGGGACAGGGATTAGAAAAACTGTTTTTT
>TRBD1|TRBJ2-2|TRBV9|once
CASSRGQGNGELFF
TGTGCCAGCAGCCGGGGACAGGGGAACGGGGAGCTGTTTTTT
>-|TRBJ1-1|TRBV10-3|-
CAISERQEGISNTEAFF
TGTGCCATCAGTGAGCGACAGGAAGGAATCTCGAACACTGAAGCTTTCTTT
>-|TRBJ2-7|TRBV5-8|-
CASSFRQPPYEQYF
TGTGCCAGCAGCTTCAGACAGCCACCCTACGAGCAGTACTTC
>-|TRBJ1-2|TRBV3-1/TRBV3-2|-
CASSRIGGAPDYGYTF
TGTGCCAGCAGCCGTATCGGGGGGGCGCCAGACTATGGCTACACCTTC
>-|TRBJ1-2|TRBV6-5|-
CASSYSWGDYGYTF
TGTGCCAGCAGTTACTCGTGGGGAGACTATGGCTACACCTTC
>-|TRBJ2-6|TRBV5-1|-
CASSLRGLQNSGANVLTF
TGCGCCAGCAGCTTACGAGGGTTACAAAACTCTGGGGCCAACGTCCTGACTTTC
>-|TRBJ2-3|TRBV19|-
CASSTGLLSTDTQYF
TGTGCCAGTAGTACGGGACTCCTAAGCACAGATACGCAGTATTTT
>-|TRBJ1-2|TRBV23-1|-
CASSQPGVGASNYGYTF
TGCGCCAGCAGTCAGCCGGGTGTGGGGGCCTCTAACTATGGCTACACCTTC
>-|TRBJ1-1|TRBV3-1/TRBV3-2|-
CASSPRGVETEAFF
TGTGCCAGCAGCCCGCGAGGTGTGGAAACTGAAGCTTTCTTT
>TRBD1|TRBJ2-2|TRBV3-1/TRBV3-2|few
CASKTGDAGELFF
TGTGCCAGTAAGACAGGGGACGCCGGGGAGCTGTTTTTT
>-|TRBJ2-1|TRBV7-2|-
CASSTGSFNEQFF
TGTGCCAGCAGCACCGGTAGTTTCAATGAGCAGTTCTTC
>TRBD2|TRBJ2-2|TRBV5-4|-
CASSLAGTTNTGELFF
TGTGCCAGCAGCTTGGCCGGGACTACCAACACCGGGGAGCTGTTTTTT
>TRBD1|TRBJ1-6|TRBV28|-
CASSLGQANSPLHF
TGTGCCAGCAGTCTGGGACAGGCTAATTCACCCCTCCACTTT
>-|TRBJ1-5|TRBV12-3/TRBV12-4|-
CASSLGLQPQHF
TGTGCCAGCAGTTTAGGTCTCCAGCCCCAGCATTTT
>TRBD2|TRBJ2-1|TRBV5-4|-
CASSLKLAGGGNEQFF
TGTGCCAGCAGCTTGAAACTAGCGGGAGGCGGGAATGAGCAGTTCTTC
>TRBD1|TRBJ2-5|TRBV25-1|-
CASSNPGQGVETQYF
TGTGCCAGCAGTAACCCGGGACAGGGGGTCGAGACCCAGTACTTC
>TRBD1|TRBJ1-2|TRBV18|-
CASSPSHTGTGRDGYTF
TGTGCCAGCTCACCATCACACACCGGGACAGGGAGGGATGGCTACACCTTC
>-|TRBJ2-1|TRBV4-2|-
CASSQATNNEQFF
TGTGCCAGCAGCCAAGCGACTAACAATGAGCAGTTCTTC
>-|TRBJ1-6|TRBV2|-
CASSEDTGFGSPLHF
TGTGCCAGCAGTGAGGACACAGGGTTTGGTTCACCCCTCCACTTT
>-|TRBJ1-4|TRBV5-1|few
CASSRDNEKLFF
TGCGCCAGCAGCCGGGATAATGAAAAACTGTTTTTT
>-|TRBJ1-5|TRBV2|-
CASTIWGESNQPQHF
TGTGCCAGCACCATCTGGGGGGAGAGCAATCAGCCCCAGCATTTT
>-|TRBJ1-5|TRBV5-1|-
CARTKANQPQHF
TGCGCCAGGACAAAGGCGAATCAGCCCCAGCATTTT
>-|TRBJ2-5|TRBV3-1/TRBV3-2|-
CASSPPSEETQYF
TGTGCCAGCAGCCCCCCCTCTGAAGAGACCCAGTACTTC
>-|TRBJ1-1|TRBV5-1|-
CASSLAGIGTEAFF
TGCGCCAGCAGCTTGGCGGGAATTGGGACTGAAGCTTTCTTT
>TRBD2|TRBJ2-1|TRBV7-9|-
CASSLSGSSYNEQFF
TGTGCCAGCAGCTTAAGCGGGAGCTCCTACAATGAGCAGTTCTTC
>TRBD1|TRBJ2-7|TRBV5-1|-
CASSLDTGGLYEQYF
TGCGCCAGCAGCTTGGATACAGGGGGGCTCTACGAGCAGTACTTC
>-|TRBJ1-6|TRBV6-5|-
CASSFDDSTPLHF
TGTGCCAGCAGTTTTGACGACTCGACACCCCTCCACTTT
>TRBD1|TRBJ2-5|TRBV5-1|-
CASSLFPGQQETQYF
TGCGCCAGCAGCTTGTTCCCGGGACAGCAAGAGACCCAGTACTTC
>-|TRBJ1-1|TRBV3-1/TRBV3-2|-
CASSQAGGATEAFF
TGTGCCAGCAGCCAAGCGGGGGGGGCCACTGAAGCTTTCTTT
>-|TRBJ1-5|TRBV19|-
CASTTWDRRDSNQPQHF
TGTGCCAGTACCACTTGGGACCGGCGGGATAGCAATCAGCCCCAGCATTTT
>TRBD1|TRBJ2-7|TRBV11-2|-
CASSPDRVVSYEQYF
TGTGCCAGCAGCCCGGACAGGGTAGTTTCCTACGAGCAGTACTTC
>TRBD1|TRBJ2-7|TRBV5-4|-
CASSPFGTVKYEQYF
TGTGCCAGCAGCCCTTTCGGGACAGTGAAATACGAGCAGTACTTC
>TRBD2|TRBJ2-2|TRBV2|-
CASSETSVSPGELFF
TGTGCCAGCAGTGAGACTAGCGTTTCCCCCGGGGAGCTGTTTTTT
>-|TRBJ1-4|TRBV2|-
CASRAVATNEKLFF
TGTGCCAGCAGGGCAGTGGCAACTAATGAAAAACTGTTTTTT
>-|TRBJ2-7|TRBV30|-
CAWGERTDSYEQYF
TGTGCCTGGGGGGAGCGGACCGATTCCTACGAGCAGTACTTC
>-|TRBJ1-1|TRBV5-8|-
CASSYLARQRTTEAFF
TGTGCCAGCAGCTATCTCGCGCGGCAACGAACAACTGAAGCTTTCTTT
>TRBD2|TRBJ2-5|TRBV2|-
CASSVGGSQETQYF
TGTGCCAGCAGTGTCGGCGGGAGTCAGGAGACCCAGTACTTC
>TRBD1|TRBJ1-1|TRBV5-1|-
CASSSQPTGEGTEAFF
TGCGCCAGCAGTTCACAACCGACAGGGGAGGGCACTGAAGCTTTCTTT
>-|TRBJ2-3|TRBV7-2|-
CASSSIAFAGDTQYF
TGTGCCAGCAGCTCAATAGCGTTCGCCGGTGATACGCAGTATTTT
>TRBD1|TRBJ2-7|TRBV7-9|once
CASSRDRGSYEQYF
TGTGCCAGCAGCCGGGACAGGGGCTCCTACGAGCAGTACTTC